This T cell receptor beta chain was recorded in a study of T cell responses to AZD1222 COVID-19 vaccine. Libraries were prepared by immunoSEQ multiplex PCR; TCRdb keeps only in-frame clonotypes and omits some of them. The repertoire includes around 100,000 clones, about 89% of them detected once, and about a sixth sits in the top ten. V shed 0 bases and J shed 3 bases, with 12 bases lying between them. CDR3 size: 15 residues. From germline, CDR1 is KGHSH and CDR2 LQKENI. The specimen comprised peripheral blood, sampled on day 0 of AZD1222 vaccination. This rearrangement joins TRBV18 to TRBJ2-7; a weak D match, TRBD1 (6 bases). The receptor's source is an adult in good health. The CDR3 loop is CASSPPDRRGYEQYF. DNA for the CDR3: TGTGCCAGCTCACCACCGGACAGAAGGGGCTACGAGCAGTACTTC.